This T cell receptor (beta chain) was documented in a study of blood T cells in healthy people across ages. Using a J-beta primer mix together with a sample-barcoded 5' primer, a second PCR was run for roughly 7 to 11 cycles. TCRdb re-derived calls from the 5' RACE reads in MiXCR, one entry per CDR3 protein. The repertoire holds 700,000 or so distinct CDR3 sequences, 22% seen once, with 22% in the top ten. As for this clonotype: Its antigen is undetermined. The junction does not match germline at one end; this may be a read error.

General study points: Estimates based on one million T cells were treated as lower bounds. Naive T cell percentage showed a strong correlation with the diversity of TCR beta. Naive CD4+ cells and diversity were both higher in long-lived donors than in aged donors.

Each donor's blood draw was approximately 10 milliliters of peripheral blood. Germline-derived CDR1 and CDR2 are SQVTM and ANQGSEA. The length of the CDR3 is 14 residues. The chain couples TRBV29-1 to TRBJ2-7, with D tentatively TRBD1 (5 bases). Sequenced: blood. The receptor's source is a man in his 70s in good health. Written as DNA, the CDR3 is TGCAGTGTTGTGAGACAGTCTATTTCCTACGAGCAGTACTTC. It translates to CSVVRQSISYEQYF.